A single sample gave rise to the 29 T cell receptor beta chains below, sequenced in a study of T cell responses to AZD1222 COVID-19 vaccine. Assay: immunoSEQ multiplex PCR; the TCRdb copy retains only in-frame clones and omits some. Counted here are around 70,000 clones, 70% to 90% occurring once; the ten biggest clones make up 1.3%. The sequencing used peripheral blood, collected 28 days after the second AZD1222 dose. These receptors came from an adult who received the AZD1222 COVID-19 vaccine.

This chain joins TRBV3-1 (or the pseudogene TRBV3-2) and TRBJ1-1; D call uncertain. The germline CDR1 and CDR2 sequences are LGHDT and YNNKEL (reference sequence). The CDR3 loop spans 16 amino acids. The V gene lost 2 bases and the J gene lost 4 bases, with 17 bases spanning the gap. CDR3: CASSQWEQERFTEAFF. The DNA for the CDR3 is TGTGCCAGCAGCCAATGGGAGCAGGAGAGATTCACTGAAGCTTTCTTT.

This chain uses TRBV5-1 with TRBJ1-2, with D possibly TRBD1 on 6 matching bases. Looked up from germline, CDR1 is SGHRS and CDR2 is YFSETQ. This CDR3 spans 14 amino acids. Trimming pared 3 bases from V and 5 bases from J, leaving 14 bases between. In DNA form, the CDR3 reads TGCGCCAGCAGCTCCGCCCAGAGGGGGTATGGCTACACCTTC. It encodes CASSSAQRGYGYTF.

This sequence joins TRBV21-1 and TRBJ2-7; TRBD1, the table's D call, lacks a check against the DNA. TRBV21-1 is a pseudogene locus. This CDR3 has 18 residues. CDR3 amino acids: CASSTAGTVFLERYEQYF. CDR3 nucleotides: TGTGCCAGCAGCACCGCCGGGACAGTCTTCTTAGAACGCTACGAGCAGTACTTC.

The chain employs TRBV3-1 (or the pseudogene TRBV3-2) and TRBJ1-2, with D possibly being TRBD1 (5 bases). The V end lost 1 base, the J end lost 7 bases, and 10 bases lay between the germline ends. This CDR3 has 13 amino acids. CDR1 is LGHDT and CDR2 is YNNKEL in the germline V gene (reference sequence). CDR3 amino acids: CASSQVRGGGYTF. The DNA for the CDR3 is TGTGCCAGCAGCCAAGTAAGGGGAGGTGGCTACACCTTC.

This chain links TRBV19 with TRBJ1-5; D is unclear. The CDR3 extends over 16 amino acids. With 5 bases removed from V and 3 bases from J, the gap between germline ends came to 17 bases. The germline V gene encodes CDR1 LNHDA and CDR2 SQIVND (reference sequence). This CDR3 reads CASSPRSGGNNQPQHF. CDR3 nucleotide sequence: TGTGCCAGTAGTCCCCGGTCGGGCGGAAACAATCAGCCCCAGCATTTT.

The chain combines TRBV6-5 with TRBJ2-5, with unresolved D. The CDR3 contains 12 residues. The ends were cut back, 6 bases at V and 7 bases at J, with 12 bases in the middle. CDR1 is MNHEY, CDR2 SVGAGI, per germline. CDR3 sequence reads: CASRWGSGTQYF. CDR3 DNA: TGTGCCAGCAGGTGGGGTTCTGGGACCCAGTACTTC.

The chain employs TRBV19 and TRBJ2-5; D possibly matches TRBD1 or TRBD2 (5 bases each). The length of the CDR3 is 15 residues. Per germline, CDR1 LNHDA and CDR2 SQIVND (reference sequence). Deletions cut 4 bases from V and 0 bases from J, with 12 bases between. CDR3 region: CASSNPGTDQETQYF. The DNA for the CDR3 is TGTGCCAGTAGTAACCCCGGGACCGACCAAGAGACCCAGTACTTC.

V is TRBV25-1 and J is TRBJ2-5; 10 bases agree with TRBD2. J gave up 4 bases and V 2 bases, and 7 bases lay outside the gene matches. The CDR3 spans 16 residues. The germline V gene has CDR1 MGHDK and CDR2 SYGVNS. The CDR3 reads CASSEGASGSVETQYF. The CDR3 coding sequence is TGTGCCAGCAGTGAAGGGGCTAGCGGGAGCGTAGAGACCCAGTACTTC.

This clone came up a few times. The rearrangement joins TRBV3-1 (or the pseudogene TRBV3-2) to TRBJ1-2; D gene unclear. The CDR3 runs to 16 residues. Germline CDR1 is LGHDT and CDR2 is YNNKEL (reference sequence). Trimming shortened V by 0 bases and J by 7 bases, and 18 bases separated the two germline ends. The CDR3, as DNA: TGTGCCAGCAGCCAAGATTCGGGAGGGCTGTCGGGTGGCTACACCTTC. Residues: CASSQDSGGLSGGYTF.

The gene calls are TRBV19 and TRBJ2-3; TRBD2 aligns across 7 bases. The V gene's germline CDR1 is LNHDA and CDR2 SQIVND (reference sequence). V lost 6 bases, J lost 4 bases, and 7 bases stayed unmatched. The CDR3 spans 14 residues. The CDR3 DNA is TGTGCCAGTAGGGAGCGGGGTTTGGCAGATACGCAGTATTTT. Translated, it gives CASRERGLADTQYF.

This rearrangement joins TRBV25-1 to TRBJ1-3, with D unresolved. The CDR3 has 13 amino acids. Germline V gives CDR1 MGHDK, CDR2 SYGVNS. The V end lost 5 bases, the J end lost 4 bases, and 9 bases lay between the germline ends. The CDR3 region is CASSQPGGNTIYF. The CDR3 region has the DNA TGTGCCAGCAGTCAGCCGGGGGGAAACACCATATATTTT.

The V and J genes are TRBV7-2 and TRBJ2-7; possibly TRBD1 or TRBD2 for D (5 bases each). Trimming cost V 6 bases and J 1 base, with 22 bases left between them. This CDR3 has 17 amino acids. Germline V CDR1 and CDR2: SGHTA, FQGNSA. CDR3 amino acids: CASSFGLASGGSYEQYF. The CDR3 bases are TGTGCCAGCAGTTTCGGGCTAGCCAGTGGGGGTTCCTACGAGCAGTACTTC.

This rearrangement joins TRBV5-1 to TRBJ2-3; D uncertain. The CDR3 contains 15 residues. Trimming shortened V by 4 bases and J by 0 bases, and 12 bases separated the two germline ends. Per the germline V gene, CDR1 is SGHRS and CDR2 is YFSETQ. Here the CDR3 DNA reads TGCGCCAGCAGCCGAAGGGCGGAGAGCACAGATACGCAGTATTTT. Its protein product is CASSRRAESTDTQYF. Drawing the rest from reference TRBV5-1 and TRBJ2-3, the complete variable domain is KAGVTQTPRYLIKTRGQQVTLSCSPISGHRSVSWYQQTPGQGLQFLFEYFSETQRNKGNFPGRFSGRQFSNSRSEMNVSTLELGDSALYLCASSRRAESTDTQYFGPGTRLTVL.

This clone was observed once. This chain links TRBV27 with TRBJ1-5, with D unclear. The CDR3 is made up of 14 amino acids. The V gene lost 5 bases and the J gene lost 3 bases, with 11 bases spanning the gap. Per the germline V gene, CDR1 is MNHEY and CDR2 is SMNVEV (reference sequence). CDR3 sequence (DNA): TGTGCCAGCAGTCTGGACCGGGCCAATCAGCCCCAGCATTTT. The encoded protein is CASSLDRANQPQHF.

The V and J genes are TRBV6-6 and TRBJ1-1; possible D gene TRBD1, 5 bases. V dropped 0 bases and J dropped 6 bases, with 14 bases sitting between them. The germline V gene has CDR1 MNHNY and CDR2 SVGAGI (reference sequence). The CDR3 totals 15 residues. CDR3 DNA: TGTGCCAGCAGTTACTCGAGAGGGGAATTCTCTGAAGCTTTCTTT. Residues: CASSYSRGEFSEAFF.

This chain uses TRBV14 with TRBJ2-2; D unresolved. From germline, CDR1 is SGHDN and CDR2 FVKESK. The CDR3 has 12 amino acids. The ends were cut back, 4 bases at V and 6 bases at J, with 6 bases in the middle. Here the CDR3 DNA reads TGTGCCAGCAGCCTCAGTCCCGGGGAGCTGTTTTTT. It specifies CASSLSPGELFF.

This sequence joins TRBV11-3 and TRBJ2-2; D unclear. The germline CDR1 and CDR2 sequences are SGHNT and YENEEA. This CDR3 region has 13 residues. Between the trimmed V and J ends, which lost 2 bases and 1 base, there was a span of 2 bases. CDR3 sequence (DNA): TGTGCCAGCAGCTTACAGAACACCGGGGAGCTGTTTTTT. Protein product: CASSLQNTGELFF.

J is TRBJ1-5 and V is TRBV6-5; D unclear. This CDR3 has 10 residues. The ends were cut back, 8 bases at V and 9 bases at J, with 8 bases in the middle. The germline CDR1 and CDR2 sequences are MNHEY and SVGAGI. The CDR3 nucleotides are TGTGCCAGCCGCCGCAGGCCCCAGCATTTT. Protein product: CASRRRPQHF.

The chain has TRBV3-1 (or the pseudogene TRBV3-2) and TRBJ1-5; D is uncertain. Germline values: CDR1 LGHDT, CDR2 YNNKEL (reference sequence). With 4 bases removed from V and 7 bases from J, the gap between germline ends came to 8 bases. The CDR3 is 12 amino acids. The CDR3 protein is CASSPSGQPQHF. DNA of the CDR3: TGTGCCAGCAGCCCCTCCGGCCAGCCCCAGCATTTT.

The chain has TRBV18 and TRBJ2-1; weak D call: TRBD1 (6 bases). With 6 bases removed from V and 5 bases from J, the gap between germline ends came to 11 bases. Germline V gene data show CDR1 as KGHSH and CDR2 as LQKENI. This CDR3 contains 13 residues. The CDR3 DNA sequence: TGTGCCAGCTCGCTCAGGGGAAACAATGAGCAGTTCTTC. Amino acids: CASSLRGNNEQFF.

This clone was seen only once. The chain joins TRBV6-5 to TRBJ2-7, with D tentatively TRBD2 (7 bases). Trimming removed 5 bases at V and 2 bases at J, with 16 bases between. Per germline, CDR1 MNHEY and CDR2 SVGAGI. This CDR3 comprises 15 residues. The CDR3, as DNA: TGTGCCAGCAGTACCTCCGGGGGGCCCACCTACGAGCAGTACTTC. This translates into CASSTSGGPTYEQYF.

The chain links TRBV7-3 to TRBJ2-2; either TRBD1 or TRBD2 may supply D (5 bases each). Germline V gives CDR1 SGHTA, CDR2 FQGTGA. Trimming pared 1 base from V and 4 bases from J, leaving 13 bases between. This CDR3 region has 16 residues. The CDR3 here is CASSLNGGRTTGELFF. The CDR3 region has the DNA TGTGCCAGCAGCTTAAATGGGGGAAGGACCACCGGGGAGCTGTTTTTT.

The chain employs TRBV4-2 and TRBJ2-5; D is ambiguous. This CDR3 is built from 13 residues. The germline V and J ends were trimmed by 0 bases and 3 bases, with 5 bases remaining between them. In germline, CDR1 is LGHNA, CDR2 YNFKEQ. The CDR3 here is CASSQETEETQYF. The DNA of the CDR3 is TGTGCCAGCAGCCAAGAAACAGAAGAGACCCAGTACTTC.

This sequence joins TRBV7-9 and TRBJ2-4; no firm D call. The CDR3 is 13 amino acids. Trimming cost V 5 bases and J 8 bases, with 13 bases left between them. Germline V lookup: CDR1 SEHNR, CDR2 FQNEAQ (reference sequence). The CDR3 sequence is CASSPRAGDIQYF. The DNA for the CDR3 is TGTGCCAGCAGCCCCCGGGCCGGCGACATTCAGTACTTC. The variable domain in full, completed from reference TRBV7-9 and TRBJ2-4, reads DTGVSQNPRHKITKRGQNVTFRCDPISEHNRLYWYRQTLGQGPEFLTYFQNEAQLEKSRLLSDRFSAERPKGSFSTLEIQRTEQGDSAMYLCASSPRAGDIQYFGAGTRLSVL.

The chain links TRBV18 to TRBJ2-7; D gene unclear. V dropped 0 bases and J dropped 0 bases, with 12 bases sitting between them. The germline V gene has CDR1 KGHSH and CDR2 LQKENI. CDR3 length equals 16 residues. CDR3 in amino acids: CASSPPAGRSSYEQYF. DNA for the CDR3: TGTGCCAGCTCACCACCGGCAGGAAGAAGCTCCTACGAGCAGTACTTC.

J is TRBJ2-3 and V is TRBV3-1 (or the pseudogene TRBV3-2); D gene ambiguous. The CDR3 contains 13 residues. Germline CDR1 and CDR2: LGHDT and YNNKEL (reference sequence). The germline V and J ends were trimmed by 4 bases and 1 base, with 6 bases remaining between them. The CDR3 DNA follows: TGTGCCAGCAGCCTCGCTGGCACAGATACGCAGTATTTT. Protein sequence: CASSLAGTDTQYF.

A note on this clone: The same CDR3 can be traced to other DNA sequences in this sample. The V and J genes are TRBV7-9 and TRBJ2-5, with 10 bases matching TRBD2. After removal of 3 bases from V and 2 bases from J, the junction contained 3 bases not matched to a gene. CDR1 and CDR2 from the germline V gene are SEHNR and FQNEAQ (reference sequence). The CDR3 is 15 amino acids. CDR3 DNA sequence: TGTGCCAGCAGCTTGACTAGCGGGTCACAAGAGACCCAGTACTTC. This gives the protein CASSLTSGSQETQYF.

The V gene is TRBV3-1 (or the pseudogene TRBV3-2), the J gene TRBJ1-2, with 8 bases matching TRBD1. The germline CDR1 and CDR2 sequences are LGHDT and YNNKEL (reference sequence). J lost 1 base, V lost 4 bases, and 14 bases had no gene match. The CDR3 contains 18 residues. The CDR3, as DNA: TGTGCCAGCAGCCCCAACGAGGGACAGGAGGGATATAACTATGGCTACACCTTC. As protein: CASSPNEGQEGYNYGYTF.

This chain links TRBV6-2 or TRBV6-3 with TRBJ1-5, with D perhaps TRBD1 (5 bases). This CDR3 has 18 amino acids. V shed 1 base and J shed 1 base, with 17 bases lying between them. CDR1 is MNHEY and CDR2 is SVGEGT in the germline V gene. CDR3 loop: CASSYWQPGSFSNQPQHF. CDR3 coding DNA: TGTGCCAGCAGTTACTGGCAGCCAGGGAGTTTCAGCAATCAGCCCCAGCATTTT.